The 26 T cell receptor beta chains below all came from one sample that was sequenced in a study of Graves' ophthalmopathy and Graves' hyperthyroidism. RNA served as the template for amplifying TCR beta CDR3 regions. RT-PCR with HTBI primers came first, then second-round multiplex PCR. TCRdb re-analysed the multiplex PCR reads in MiXCR, keeping a single row per CDR3 protein. The repertoire holds around 470,000 distinct CDR3 sequences, with about an eighth as singletons. Source material: blood. These receptors were collected from a woman between 25 and 40 years old with Graves' ophthalmopathy.

This clonotype was counted at least ten times. V and J are TRBV19 and TRBJ2-7; possible D gene TRBD2, 7 bases. The germline CDR1 and CDR2 sequences are LNHDA and SQIVND (reference sequence). Trimming left V 4 bases short and J 5 bases short, with 15 bases between. The CDR3 is 14 residues long. DNA of the CDR3: TGTGCCAGTAGTAGCGGGGGCGACACAAACGAGCAGTACTTC. This sequence encodes CASSSGGDTNEQYF. The variable domain in full, with the rest retrieved from reference TRBV19 and TRBJ2-7, is DGGITQSPKYLFRKEGQNVTLSCEQNLNHDAMYWYRQDPGQGLRLIYYSQIVNDFQKGDIAEGYSVSREKKESFPLTVTSAQKNPTAFYLCASSSGGDTNEQYFGPGTRLTVT.

As for this clonotype: This may come from a read error, since a much larger clone is one base off. The rearrangement links TRBV7-2 to TRBJ2-5; 15 nucleotides align to TRBD2. CDR3 size: 15 residues. Looked up from germline, CDR1 is SGHTA and CDR2 is FQGNSA. Here the CDR3 reads CASSLGLAGGSQRGF. The CDR3 DNA reads as TGTGCCAGCAGCTTGGGACTAGCGGGGGGCTCCCAAAGAGGATTC.

This clonotype was counted ten times or more. The chain links TRBV27 to TRBJ1-1, with D tentatively TRBD1 (6 bases). V was shortened by 3 bases and J by 2 bases, with 10 bases between the two germline ends. The CDR3 consists of 14 residues. In germline, CDR1 is MNHEY, CDR2 SMNVEV (reference sequence). In DNA, the CDR3 is TGTGCCAGCAGTTTTGCGGGGGCTAACACTGAAGCTTTCTTT. Protein: CASSFAGANTEAFF.

About this clonotype: This may be a read error, as it is one base from a much larger clone. The chain is built from TRBV12-3 or TRBV12-4 and TRBJ2-7; perhaps D is TRBD1 or TRBD2 (5 bases each). Deletions cut 4 bases from V and 3 bases from J, with 16 bases between. The CDR3 sequence is 15 residues long. CDR3 in amino acids: CASSSGSGSFYEQYF. In DNA form, the CDR3 reads TGTGCCAGCAGTTCAGGGAGCGGATCTTTCTACGAGCAGTACTTC.

This clonotype has a count of ten or more. The chain combines TRBV29-1 with TRBJ1-2, with D uncertain. The germline V and J ends were trimmed by 3 bases and 4 bases, with 18 bases remaining between them. The germline gives CDR1 SQVTM, CDR2 ANQGSEA. This CDR3 is 15 amino acids long. As DNA, the CDR3 is TGCAGCGTTGAGATCGCAGCACAGCTAACCTATGGCTACACCTTC. Translated, it gives CSVEIAAQLTYGYTF.

This clonotype turned up a few times. The chain couples TRBV18 to TRBJ2-7; tentatively, D is TRBD2 (5 bases). This CDR3 is built from 15 residues. Trimming shortened V by 4 bases and J by 1 base, and 14 bases separated the two germline ends. Germline V gene data show CDR1 as KGHSH and CDR2 as LQKENI. In nucleotides, the CDR3 is TGTGCCAGCTCACTCCGGGAAGGCTTTTCCTACGAGCAGTACTTC. It encodes CASSLREGFSYEQYF. Supplemented by reference TRBV18 and TRBJ2-7, the full variable domain reads NAGVMQNPRHLVRRRGQEARLRCSPMKGHSHVYWYRQLPEEGLKFMVYLQKENIIDESGMPKERFSAEFPKEGPSILRIQQVVRGDSAAYFCASSLREGFSYEQYFGPGTRLTVT.

This clonotype was detected ten times or more. V is TRBV6-1 and J is TRBJ2-7; D call uncertain. The V end was cut by 2 bases, the J end by 0 bases, with 14 bases between. The CDR3 has 16 amino acids. Germline loops: CDR1 MNHNS, CDR2 SASEGT. This chain's CDR3 is CASSEFRSIISYEQYF. CDR3 in DNA: TGTGCCAGCAGTGAATTTAGAAGTATAATCTCCTACGAGCAGTACTTC.

The rearrangement joins TRBV12-3 or TRBV12-4 to TRBJ2-7; tentatively, D is TRBD1 or TRBD2 (5 bases each). V lost 4 bases and J lost 6, with 13 bases in between. This CDR3 is 13 amino acids long. The CDR3 bases are TGTGCCAGCAGTTGGGACGGAGTCGGCGAGCAGTACTTC. Protein product: CASSWDGVGEQYF.

This clonotype was counted ten times or more. The chain couples TRBV6-5 to TRBJ2-5; perhaps TRBD1 as D (6 bases). This CDR3 has 16 residues. V was pared by 5 bases and J by 3 bases, with 19 bases between. Germline-derived CDR1 and CDR2 are MNHEY and SVGAGI. CDR3 amino acids: CASSNYRVPEKETQYF. In nucleotides, the CDR3 is TGTGCCAGCAGTAACTACAGGGTCCCCGAAAAAGAGACCCAGTACTTC.

This clonotype was picked up a small number of times. This chain uses TRBV6-1 with TRBJ1-6; D unresolved. V lost 7 bases and J lost 5, with 9 bases in between. The CDR3 contains 13 residues. Per the germline V gene, CDR1 is MNHNS and CDR2 is SASEGT. CDR3 in amino acids: CASTQLHNSPLHF. CDR3 bases: TGTGCCAGCACTCAGCTTCATAATTCACCCCTCCACTTT.

This clonotype was seen a handful of times. The rearrangement uses TRBV3-1 and TRBJ1-5; D gene ambiguous. Trimming pared 0 bases from V and 10 bases from J, leaving 10 bases between. Looked up from germline, CDR1 is LGHDT and CDR2 is YNNKEL (reference sequence). This CDR3 region has 13 residues. CDR3 protein: CASSQEVAGPQHF. The CDR3 DNA sequence: TGTGCCAGCAGCCAAGAAGTGGCAGGTCCCCAGCATTTT. The full variable domain, completed using reference TRBV3-1 and TRBJ1-5, is DTAVSQTPKYLVTQMGNDKSIKCEQNLGHDTMYWYKQDSKKFLKIMFSYNNKELIINETVPNRFSPKSPDKAHLNLHINSLELGDSAVYFCASSQEVAGPQHFGDGTRLSIL.

The sample holds many counts of this clonotype. The rearrangement uses TRBV18 and TRBJ2-7; possible D gene TRBD2, 5 bases. Trimming removed 6 bases at V and 0 bases at J, with 9 bases between. The CDR3 covers 13 residues. CDR1 is KGHSH, CDR2 LQKENI, per germline. CDR3 region: CASSSASSYEQYF. CDR3 nucleotide sequence: TGTGCCAGCTCTAGCGCAAGCTCCTACGAGCAGTACTTC.

This clonotype was observed many times. The chain uses TRBV6-5 and TRBJ2-7; maybe TRBD2 (6 bases). This CDR3 is built from 13 residues. Trimming stripped 7 bases from V and 3 bases from J, with 13 bases between. The germline V gene encodes CDR1 MNHEY and CDR2 SVGAGI. CDR3 nucleotide sequence: TGTGCCAGCAACCGCCACGGGGGCTACGAGCAGTACTTC. Translated, it gives CASNRHGGYEQYF.

This clonotype was picked up a small number of times. At one end, the junction sequence differs from germline, possibly due to a read error. The rearrangement links TRBV6-1 to TRBJ2-5; D gene uncertain. Germline assignment: CDR1 MNHNS and CDR2 SASEGT. This CDR3 contains 13 residues. CDR3 sequence (DNA): TGTGCCTGCAGTGACCCCTTACAGATCTCCCAGTACTTC. It is translated as CACSDPLQISQYF.

This clonotype was counted many times. The chain carries TRBV12-3 or TRBV12-4 and TRBJ2-7; 7 bases are a match to TRBD1. This CDR3 has 14 amino acids. The ends lost 3 bases at V and 0 bases at J; junction bases unmatched: 2. In DNA, the CDR3 is TGTGCCAGCAGTTTCGACAGGGCCTCCTACGAGCAGTACTTC. The encoded protein is CASSFDRASYEQYF.

This clonotype came up many times. The chain has TRBV6-1 and TRBJ2-7; TRBD1 matches at 8 bases. Trimming took 4 bases from V and 2 from J; bases not matched to a gene: 7. Germline values: CDR1 MNHNS, CDR2 SASEGT. This CDR3 spans 15 amino acids. In nucleotides, the CDR3 is TGTGCCAGCAGTGTTCGGGACAGGCAAACCTACGAGCAGTACTTC. Translated, it gives CASSVRDRQTYEQYF.

This clonotype appeared many times. CDR3 nucleotides: TGTGCCAGCAGCTTAGGGCTGACAGTAATCCAAGAGACCCAGTACTTC. It encodes CASSLGLTVIQETQYF. The gene calls are TRBV7-9 and TRBJ2-5; D possibly corresponds to TRBD1 (5 bases). V shed 1 base and J shed 1 base, with 13 bases lying between them. The CDR3 covers 16 residues. Per the germline V gene, CDR1 is SEHNR and CDR2 is FQNEAQ (reference sequence).

This clonotype was detected many times. V gene TRBV11-2 combines with J gene TRBJ2-2; 8 positions agree with TRBD1. CDR1 is SGHAT, CDR2 FQNNGV, per germline. V was pared by 5 bases and J by 1 base, with 6 bases of the junction left unmatched. The CDR3 loop spans 16 amino acids. This CDR3 is CASSPPGTGNTGELFF. CDR3 DNA sequence: TGTGCCAGCAGCCCCCCCGGGACAGGGAACACCGGGGAGCTGTTTTTT.

The V gene is TRBV2, the J gene TRBJ2-4; D remains ambiguous. CDR3 length: 13 residues. Germline V gene data show CDR1 as SNHLY and CDR2 as FYNNEI. V was trimmed by 8 bases and J by 7 bases, leaving 15 bases between them. The CDR3 reads CASCSPGNNIQYF. As DNA, the CDR3 is TGTGCCAGCTGCAGTCCGGGTAACAACATTCAGTACTTC.

The table lists this clonotype with a few counts. J is TRBJ2-7 and V is TRBV28, with 7 bases identical to TRBD1. Trimming took 8 bases from V and 0 from J; bases not matched to a gene: 10. CDR1 and CDR2 (germline): MDHEN, SYDVKM. The CDR3 totals 15 residues. The CDR3 sequence is CASHPGTVSSYEQYF. The CDR3 nucleotides are TGTGCCAGCCATCCCGGGACAGTGAGCTCCTACGAGCAGTACTTC.

The CDR3 sequence is CASSVRYDETQYF. The CDR3 DNA is TGTGCCAGCAGTGTACGGTACGACGAGACCCAGTACTTC. The genes are TRBV6-1 and TRBJ2-5; D gene unclear. The CDR3 is made up of 13 amino acids. V was shortened by 4 bases and J by 5 bases, with 11 bases between the two germline ends. Germline CDR1 is MNHNS and CDR2 is SASEGT.

This clonotype was counted many times. The rearrangement uses TRBV5-1 and TRBJ2-5, with 11 positions matching TRBD2. The CDR3 loop spans 17 amino acids. After removal of 4 bases from V and 2 bases from J, the junction contained 10 bases not matched to a gene. Germline CDR1 is SGHRS and CDR2 is YFSETQ. Written as DNA, the CDR3 is TGCGCCAGCAGCATTATACCGGGACTAGCGGCACAAGAGACCCAGTACTTC. Translation gives CASSIIPGLAAQETQYF.

J is TRBJ1-1 and V is TRBV27; TRBD1 matches 7 bases. J lost 11 bases, V lost 5 bases, and 11 bases had no gene match. Germline CDR1 is MNHEY and CDR2 is SMNVEV (reference sequence). CDR3 length equals 13 residues. Written as DNA, the CDR3 is TGTGCCAGCAGTCCTAGACAGGGTGGGTTCGCTTTCTTT. It specifies CASSPRQGGFAFF.

To note about this clonotype: A much larger clone sits a single nucleotide away, making a read error possible. The V call is TRBV12-3 or TRBV12-4, the J call TRBJ2-2; 7 bases fit TRBD1. CDR3 length equals 16 residues. The CDR3 region is CASSLPEGAHTWELFF. CDR3 in DNA: TGTGCCAGCAGTTTGCCCGAGGGGGCCCACACCTGGGAGCTGTTTTTT.

This clonotype was observed at least ten times. The V call is TRBV6-5, the J call TRBJ1-1; unclear D gene. The length of the CDR3 is 14 residues. The germline V gene has CDR1 MNHEY and CDR2 SVGAGI. V was pared by 5 bases and J by 3 bases, with 13 bases between. The CDR3 region has the DNA TGTGCCAGCAGTCGGCAGAGCGGGGACACTGAAGCTTTCTTT. This encodes CASSRQSGDTEAFF.

In this sample, this clonotype turned up many times. The V and J genes are TRBV6-1 and TRBJ2-7; D may match TRBD1 or TRBD2 (6 bases each). The germline gives CDR1 MNHNS, CDR2 SASEGT. V lost 7 bases to trimming and J lost 0 bases, with 13 bases between them. This CDR3 has 14 residues. CDR3: CASIYGGSSYEQYF. DNA for the CDR3: TGTGCCAGCATCTACGGGGGCAGCTCCTACGAGCAGTACTTC.